The 32 T cell receptor beta chains presented below share a single source sample, sequenced in a study of glioma-infiltrating T cells. The iRepertoire nested amplicon-rescue multiplex PCR amplified TCR alpha and beta CDR3s from RNA. TCRdb called the multiplex PCR reads again in MiXCR, with one record for every CDR3 protein. The table records 160,000 or so distinct CDR3 sequences, more than 35% of them present only once. The sample consisted of glioma tissue, nonneoplastic brain tissue, or PBMCs (not recorded which). Every receptor here comes from a human donor with low-grade glioma or glioblastoma, undergoing nonglioma brain surgery, or in good health (not recorded which).

About this clonotype: This sequence may be a read error, since a much larger clone differs from it by one base. This chain joins TRBV2 and TRBJ2-3, with D uncertain. This CDR3 spans 14 amino acids. Germline assignment: CDR1 SNHLY and CDR2 FYNNEI. V dropped 2 bases and J dropped 3 bases, with 9 bases sitting between them. The CDR3 spells CASSEQFGTDTQYF. DNA of the CDR3: TGTGCCAGCAGTGAACAGTTTGGAACAGATACGCAGTATTTT.

This chain uses TRBV7-2 with TRBJ2-1; 9 nucleotides agree with TRBD1. After removal of 6 bases from V and 3 bases from J, the junction contained 9 bases not matched to a gene. The V gene's germline CDR1 is SGHTA and CDR2 FQGNSA. This CDR3 is built from 16 residues. CDR3 amino acids: CASRLTGTGIYNEQFF. The CDR3 bases are TGTGCCAGCAGATTAACAGGGACAGGGATCTACAATGAGCAGTTCTTC.

This clonotype was counted at least ten times. The V call is TRBV10-1, the J call TRBJ1-5; a possible D gene is TRBD1 (5 bases). The germline gives CDR1 WNHNN, CDR2 SYGVQD (reference sequence). Trimming stripped 4 bases from V and 3 bases from J, with 7 bases between. There are 13 residues in the CDR3. CDR3 amino acids: CASSVGTNQPQHF. The CDR3 DNA reads TGCGCCAGCAGTGTTGGGACCAATCAGCCCCAGCATTTT.

A remark on this clonotype: This CDR3 is missing its conserved last phenylalanine or tryptophan, likely due to a read error. The V call is TRBV2, the J call TRBJ2-7, with unresolved D. V was cut by 1 base and J by 0 bases, with 10 bases left in between. Germline V gene lookup returns CDR1 SNHLY and CDR2 FYNNEI. This CDR3 is 15 amino acids long. As DNA, the CDR3 is TGTGCCAGCAGTGAAGGATTACGGAGCTCCTACGAGCAGTACTTA. The encoded protein is CASSEGLRSSYEQYL.

In this sample, this clonotype turned up many times. The J gene is TRBJ2-7, the V gene TRBV20-1; no reliable D call. The germline V gene has CDR1 DFQATT and CDR2 SNEGSKA (reference sequence). The CDR3 spans 12 residues. Trimming shortened V by 6 bases and J by 2 bases, and 11 bases separated the two germline ends. CDR3 amino acids: CSAPRTTYEQYF. Written as DNA, the CDR3 is TGCAGTGCCCCAAGGACCACCTACGAGCAGTACTTC.

This clonotype has at least ten counts. The J gene is TRBJ1-1, the V gene TRBV3-1; D unresolved. Germline values: CDR1 LGHDT, CDR2 YNNKEL (reference sequence). Between the trimmed V and J ends, which lost 2 bases and 1 base, there was a span of 8 bases. The CDR3 contains 14 residues. The CDR3 sequence is CASSQLRANTEAFF. CDR3 DNA: TGTGCCAGCAGCCAACTAAGAGCGAACACTGAAGCTTTCTTT.

This clonotype occurred many times. The chain recombines TRBV28 with TRBJ2-1; TRBD2 matches 11 bases. Looked up from germline, CDR1 is MDHEN and CDR2 is SYDVKM. J lost 5 bases, V lost 3 bases, and 3 bases had no gene match. The CDR3 sequence is 15 residues long. CDR3 DNA: TGTGCCAGCAGTTTCTCTAGCGGGAGGAACAATGAGCAGTTCTTC. As protein: CASSFSSGRNNEQFF.

Comments on this clonotype: This may be a read error, as it is one base from a much larger clone. The chain joins TRBV7-9 to TRBJ1-1, with unresolved D. V lost 5 bases and J lost 1, with 5 bases in between. The CDR3 extends over 12 amino acids. The germline V gene encodes CDR1 SEHNR and CDR2 FQNEAQ (reference sequence). The CDR3 nucleotides read TGTGCCAGCAGCGTTTGGAACACTGAAGCTTTCTTT. This encodes CASSVWNTEAFF.

This clonotype was recorded many times. This sequence joins TRBV6-4 and TRBJ1-1; D gene unclear. The CDR3 totals 13 residues. Germline CDR1 is MRHNA and CDR2 is SNTAGT. V shed 5 bases and J shed 5 bases, with 12 bases lying between them. The CDR3 loop reads CASSLDGMTEAFF. Written as DNA, the CDR3 is TGTGCCAGCAGTTTGGACGGTATGACTGAAGCTTTCTTT.

In regard to this clonotype: At one boundary the junction diverges from the germline segment, which might be a read error. The chain uses TRBV20-1 and TRBJ2-3, with no clear D. This CDR3 has 12 residues. Germline V gives CDR1 DFQATT, CDR2 SNEGSKA (reference sequence). In nucleotides, the CDR3 is TGCAGTGCTAGCCCGACCACAGATACGAAGTATTTT. This encodes CSASPTTDTKYF.

Note on this clonotype: A much more abundant neighbour one base away suggests this may be a read error. This rearrangement joins TRBV7-6 to TRBJ2-1; perhaps TRBD2 as D (6 bases). Trimming cost V 5 bases and J 0 bases, with 14 bases left between them. This CDR3 contains 16 residues. CDR1 and CDR2 from the germline V gene are SGHVS and FNYEAQ. The CDR3 DNA follows: TGTGCCAGCAGCCCCCCCGGGAGCGGCTCCTACAATGAGCAGTTCTTC. The encoded protein is CASSPPGSGSYNEQFF.

Turning to this clonotype: A read error may be the cause here, since a much bigger clone is one base away. The final CDR3 position lacks the conserved phenylalanine or tryptophan, pointing to a likely read error. The chain uses TRBV20-1 and TRBJ2-1; D not certain. Deletions cut 5 bases from V and 9 bases from J, with 20 bases between. Germline V gene lookup returns CDR1 DFQATT and CDR2 SNEGSKA (reference sequence). This CDR3 spans 14 amino acids. CDR3 sequence reads: CSAGPRSGISEQFL. The CDR3, as DNA: TGCAGTGCTGGACCAAGGTCGGGTATAAGTGAGCAGTTCTTA.

The rearrangement joins TRBV3-1 to TRBJ1-5; D possibly corresponds to TRBD1 (6 bases). CDR3 length: 13 amino acids. Trimming took 0 bases from V and 9 from J, leaving 9 bases between them. Germline lookup yields CDR1 LGHDT and CDR2 YNNKEL (reference sequence). The CDR3 DNA is TGTGCCAGCAGCCAAGAGGACAGCGGGCCCCAGCATTTT. Residues: CASSQEDSGPQHF.

Comments on this clonotype: A read error may explain this, as a much larger clone is one base away. The V call is TRBV28, the J call TRBJ1-4; D remains ambiguous. This CDR3 is 15 amino acids long. The germline V and J ends were trimmed by 5 bases and 6 bases, with 16 bases remaining between them. Germline V lookup: CDR1 MDHEN, CDR2 SYDVKM. DNA of the CDR3: TGTGCCAGCAGTGCTCGGGCACCGGGCGATGAAAAACTGTTTTTT. This translates into CASSARAPGDEKLFF. Based on the CDR3 plus reference TRBV28 and TRBJ1-4, the full variable domain is DVKVTQSSRYLVKRTGEKVFLECVQDMDHENMFWYRQDPGLGLRLIYFSYDVKMKEKGDIPEGYSVSREKKERFSLILESASTNQTSMYLCASSARAPGDEKLFFGSGTQLSVL.

There are a few counts of this clonotype. The chain couples TRBV5-1 to TRBJ2-3, with D tentatively TRBD2 (6 bases). The V gene's germline CDR1 is SGHRS and CDR2 YFSETQ. Trimming left V 4 bases short and J 3 bases short, with 18 bases between. The CDR3 sequence is 16 residues long. CDR3 bases: TGCGCCAGCAGCAGCACCGGAGGGCGGGGTACAGATACGCAGTATTTT. Encoded protein: CASSSTGGRGTDTQYF.

This rearrangement joins TRBV5-4 to TRBJ2-5; D gene ambiguous. The CDR3 runs 14 residues. Trimming removed 4 bases at V and 5 bases at J, with 15 bases between. From germline, CDR1 is SGHNT and CDR2 YYREEE (reference sequence). CDR3 DNA: TGTGCCAGCAGCCTTGGGCCCGGCAGGGAGACCCAGTACTTC. Protein: CASSLGPGRETQYF.

In the case of this clonotype: Sequence at one end of the junction differs from germline and may be a read error. The V and J genes are TRBV19 and TRBJ1-1, with D possibly matching TRBD1 (6 bases). The CDR3 is 14 amino acids. CDR1 LNHDA and CDR2 SQIVND come from the germline V gene (reference sequence). In DNA form, the CDR3 reads TGTGACAGTAACAAAAACAGGGACGGCACTGAAGCTTTCTTT. This encodes CDSNKNRDGTEAFF.

Concerning this clonotype: Sequence at one end of the junction differs from germline and may be a read error. The V call is TRBV7-9, the J call TRBJ1-5; D gene unclear. The CDR3 length is 14 residues. Germline loops: CDR1 SEHNR, CDR2 FQNEAQ (reference sequence). Written as DNA, the CDR3 is TGTGCTAGCATCCCTCAAGGCGGCAATCAGCCCCAGCATTTT. Amino acids: CASIPQGGNQPQHF.

Of note for this clonotype: A read error may explain this, as a much larger clone is one base away. The chain uses TRBV4-2 and TRBJ2-1, with D unclear. The V gene's germline CDR1 is LGHNA and CDR2 YNFKEQ. This CDR3 is 16 amino acids long. V lost 5 bases and J 0 bases, leaving 14 bases between the germline ends. In DNA form, the CDR3 reads TGTGCCAGCAGCAAGGCTTCACAGATCTCCTACAATGAGCAGTTCTTC. Encoded protein: CASSKASQISYNEQFF.

J is TRBJ2-5 and V is TRBV3-1; the match to TRBD2 covers 13 bases. Trimming removed 7 bases from V and 0 bases from J; junction bases left unmatched: 8. Germline V gene data show CDR1 as LGHDT and CDR2 as YNNKEL (reference sequence). The CDR3 consists of 17 residues. CDR3 sequence reads: CASKRTSGSKYQETQYF. CDR3 sequence (DNA): TGTGCCAGCAAACGGACTAGCGGGAGTAAGTACCAAGAGACCCAGTACTTC.

This clonotype was seen at least ten times. The genes are TRBV15 and TRBJ2-4, with D maybe TRBD1 (7 bases). The V gene's germline CDR1 is LNHNV and CDR2 YYDKDF (reference sequence). CDR3 length equals 14 residues. Trimming pared 2 bases from V and 9 bases from J, leaving 14 bases between. The CDR3 DNA reads TGTGCCACCAGCAGACAGCGGCAGGGGGGCATTCAGTACTTC. It translates to CATSRQRQGGIQYF.

This clonotype was seen more than once but under ten times. This chain connects TRBV28 to TRBJ2-7, with D possibly matching TRBD1 (5 bases). Germline V gene lookup returns CDR1 MDHEN and CDR2 SYDVKM. The CDR3 spans 15 residues. V was cut by 6 bases and J by 2 bases, with 17 bases left in between. CDR3 bases: TGTGCCAGCAGCCCCCCAGGGTGGAGCCCCTACGAGCAGTACTTC. Translation: CASSPPGWSPYEQYF.

This clonotype was seen repeatedly, ten times or more. The J gene is TRBJ2-3, the V gene TRBV27; perhaps TRBD2 as D (6 bases). V was shortened by 6 bases and J by 5 bases, with 21 bases between the two germline ends. The CDR3 covers 16 residues. From germline, CDR1 is MNHEY and CDR2 SMNVEV (reference sequence). CDR3 sequence reads: CASSHPRTGVEDTQYF. DNA for the CDR3: TGTGCCAGCAGCCACCCCCGGACGGGAGTTGAAGATACGCAGTATTTT.

This clonotype was observed at least ten times. The chain links TRBV2 to TRBJ1-2, with 9 bases matching TRBD1. Germline CDR1 reads SNHLY; CDR2 reads FYNNEI. After removal of 6 bases from V and 4 bases from J, the junction contained 9 bases not matched to a gene. The CDR3 consists of 15 residues. The CDR3 DNA is TGTGCCAGCAGAACCGGGACAGGGAAAGGCTATGGCTACACCTTC. This codes for CASRTGTGKGYGYTF.

This clonotype showed up many times. The V gene is TRBV7-9, the J gene TRBJ1-2; the D is unclear. Trimming removed 2 bases from V and 4 bases from J, with 14 bases in between. The CDR3 has 15 residues. Germline CDR1 is SEHNR and CDR2 is FQNEAQ (reference sequence). CDR3 loop: CASSLSGLGPYGYTF. In DNA form, the CDR3 reads TGTGCCAGCAGCTTAAGTGGACTTGGACCCTATGGCTACACCTTC. Full variable domain (remainder filled in from reference TRBV7-9 and TRBJ1-2): DTGVSQNPRHKITKRGQNVTFRCDPISEHNRLYWYRQTLGQGPEFLTYFQNEAQLEKSRLLSDRFSAERPKGSFSTLEIQRTEQGDSAMYLCASSLSGLGPYGYTFGSGTRLTVV.

This chain joins TRBV7-8 and TRBJ1-1; tentatively, D is TRBD1 (5 bases). The CDR3 has 16 amino acids. Per the germline V gene, CDR1 is SGHVS and CDR2 is FQNEAQ. With 5 bases removed from V and 3 bases from J, the gap between germline ends came to 19 bases. The CDR3 DNA follows: TGTGCCAGCAGCAAAACCCCCCCGCGGGGGTACACTGAAGCTTTCTTT. Its translation is CASSKTPPRGYTEAFF.

For this clonotype: This could be a read error, since a much larger clone is one nucleotide away. The chain carries TRBV20-1 and TRBJ2-1; D unclear. The V end was cut by 7 bases, the J end by 2 bases, with 12 bases between. The V gene's germline CDR1 is DFQATT and CDR2 SNEGSKA (reference sequence). The CDR3 totals 13 residues. The CDR3 region has the DNA TGCAGTGTTGAGGCCTCTACCTACAATGAGCAGTTCTTC. As protein: CSVEASTYNEQFF.

A word on this clonotype: One end of the junction fails to match germline, which may point to a read error. The chain has TRBV20-1 and TRBJ2-1, with 8 bases lining up with TRBD2. The germline gives CDR1 DFQATT, CDR2 SNEGSKA (reference sequence). This CDR3 has 13 amino acids. The CDR3 DNA reads TGCAGTGCTAGCGGGAGGGCCGAAAATGAGCAGATCTTC. Translation gives CSASGRAENEQIF.

Many counts were recorded for this clonotype. V is TRBV15 and J is TRBJ2-3, with a possible D match to TRBD2 (5 bases). CDR1 LNHNV and CDR2 YYDKDF come from the germline V gene (reference sequence). This CDR3 region has 16 residues. With 1 base removed from V and 7 bases from J, the gap between germline ends came to 18 bases. The CDR3: CATSRGSGLAQYTQYF. The CDR3 nucleotides read TGTGCCACCAGCAGAGGTAGTGGTCTAGCACAATATACGCAGTATTTT.

This clonotype was observed many times. This rearrangement joins TRBV14 to TRBJ1-6; perhaps TRBD1 as D (6 bases). V was clipped by 4 bases and J by 6 bases, with 19 bases between them. This CDR3 contains 17 residues. Germline V gene lookup returns CDR1 SGHDN and CDR2 FVKESK. CDR3 in amino acids: CASSLQTGLTPNSPLHF. The CDR3 DNA reads as TGTGCCAGCAGCCTGCAGACAGGACTAACTCCTAATTCACCCCTCCACTTT.

On this clonotype itself: This could be a read error, since a much larger clone is one nucleotide away. The chain carries TRBV2 and TRBJ2-1, with 11 bases matching TRBD2. Germline CDR1 and CDR2: SNHLY and FYNNEI. This CDR3 contains 14 residues. The CDR3 spells CPSKTSGIVNEQFF. CDR3 sequence (DNA): TGTCCCAGCAAGACTAGCGGGATCGTCAATGAGCAGTTCTTC.

This clonotype has just one count. A single base separates this from a much larger clone, so it may be a read error. J is TRBJ2-3 and V is TRBV29-1; TRBD1 aligns across 7 bases. The CDR3 is 14 amino acids. Germline V gives CDR1 SQVTM, CDR2 ANQGSEA. The CDR3 region has the DNA TGCGGCGTGAAAAACAGGGGAAAGGCAGATACGCAGTATTTT. It translates to CGVKNRGKADTQYF.